These T cell receptor beta chains were read from a single sample in a study of control samples from healthy donors and cancer patients. Data came from immunoSEQ multiplex PCR; TCRdb stores just in-frame clones and leaves some out. The table records about 100,000 clones, around 88% of them present only once. The sequencing input was blood. These receptors all stem from a man younger than 40 in good health. Both conserved end residues are part of each CDR3. D genes are given only for firm matches. Size is omitted from some rows. Given values are once, few, many or a class for expanded clones.

. TRBJ2-3 . TRBV11-3 CASSLTSREADTQYF TGTGCCAGCAGCTTAACGTCCCGGGAAGCAGATACGCAGTATTTT
. TRBJ1-1 . TRBV28 CASSNKGLNTEAFF TGTGCCAGCAGTAATAAAGGGTTGAACACTGAAGCTTTCTTT
. TRBJ1-5 . TRBV27 CASSLGSNQPQHF TGTGCCAGCAGTCTGGGAAGCAATCAGCCCCAGCATTTT
. TRBJ1-1 . TRBV28 CASSSPMNTEAFF TGTGCCAGCAGCTCGCCTATGAACACTGAAGCTTTCTTT
. TRBJ2-3 . TRBV9 CASSVGHHSSDTQYF TGTGCCAGCAGCGTAGGTCACCACTCGTCAGATACGCAGTATTTT
. TRBJ1-2 TRBD1 TRBV7-8 CASSQTGLDGYTF TGTGCCAGCAGCCAGACAGGGTTGGATGGCTACACCTTC
. TRBJ1-2 . TRBV7-8 CASGLLSDGYGYTF TGTGCCAGCGGCTTGTTATCTGATGGCTATGGCTACACCTTC
. TRBJ1-6 . TRBV27 CASSLTQGFRSPLHF TGTGCCAGCAGTTTAACCCAGGGTTTTCGATCACCCCTCCACTTT
. TRBJ2-3 TRBD2 TRBV4-2 CASSQVAGVTDTQYF TGTGCCAGCAGCCAAGTAGCGGGGGTGACAGATACGCAGTATTTT
. TRBJ2-7 . TRBV7-2 CASSPKWLLTNYEQYF TGTGCCAGCAGCCCCAAGTGGTTATTGACAAACTACGAGCAGTACTTC
. TRBJ2-3 . TRBV28 CASGGFTGPSTDTQYF TGTGCCAGCGGAGGATTTACAGGGCCAAGCACAGATACGCAGTATTTT
. TRBJ1-2 TRBD1 TRBV6-5 CASSPGTGHNYGYTF TGTGCCAGCAGCCCCGGGACAGGACATAACTATGGCTACACCTTC
. TRBJ1-2 . TRBV6-5 CASRRPAEGLYGYTF TGTGCCAGCAGGAGGCCCGCTGAGGGGCTTTACGGCTACACCTTC
. TRBJ1-1 . TRBV5-4 CASSLVGALNTEAFF TGTGCCAGCAGCTTGGTTGGGGCTCTGAACACTGAAGCTTTCTTT
. TRBJ2-1 . TRBV12-3/TRBV12-4 CASSFLNEQFF TGTGCCAGCAGTTTTTTAAATGAGCAGTTCTTC
once TRBJ1-3 TRBD1 TRBV20-1 CSASPPGGGNTIYF TGCAGTGCTAGTCCGCCAGGGGGTGGAAACACCATATATTTT
. TRBJ1-2 . TRBV27 CASSLRTATYGYTF TGTGCCAGCAGTCTTCGGACAGCGACTTATGGCTACACCTTC
. TRBJ2-2 TRBD1 TRBV19 CASKKPDRGLPGELFF TGTGCCAGTAAAAAACCGGACAGGGGGTTACCCGGGGAGCTGTTTTTT
. TRBJ1-1 TRBD1 TRBV5-1 CASRSTGGRSTEAFF TGCGCCAGCAGGAGTACAGGGGGAAGAAGCACTGAAGCTTTCTTT
. TRBJ1-1 . TRBV7-9 CASSPRAGAGDTEAFF TGTGCCAGCAGCCCCCGTGCGGGGGCTGGGGACACTGAAGCTTTCTTT
few TRBJ1-2 . TRBV7-6 CASSSTGTRTF TGTGCCAGCAGCTCCACAGGGACACGCACCTTC
. TRBJ2-5 . TRBV3-1/TRBV3-2 CASSLVRETQYF TGTGCCAGCAGCCTTGTAAGAGAGACCCAGTACTTC
. TRBJ2-5 . TRBV5-1 CASSLAIASANEETQYF TGCGCCAGCAGCTTGGCGATAGCGTCCGCGAACGAGGAGACCCAGTACTTC
. TRBJ2-5 TRBD1 TRBV10-1 CASSVGTGTEETQYF TGCGCCAGCAGTGTCGGGACAGGGACCGAAGAGACCCAGTACTTC
. TRBJ2-1 TRBD2 TRBV28 CASSATLAGNNEQFF TGTGCCAGCAGCGCTACGCTAGCGGGCAACAATGAGCAGTTCTTC
many TRBJ2-5 . TRBV5-4 CASSLIGAGPQYF TGTGCCAGCAGCTTGATCGGGGCAGGGCCCCAGTACTTC
. TRBJ2-2 . TRBV28 CASKSQLNTGELFF TGTGCCAGCAAAAGCCAACTGAACACCGGGGAGCTGTTTTTT
. TRBJ1-1 TRBD1 TRBV30 CAWENRGRNTEAFF TGTGCCTGGGAGAACAGGGGACGGAACACTGAAGCTTTCTTT
. TRBJ1-2 TRBD1 TRBV28 CASSDTGEESYGYTF TGTGCCAGCTCGGATACAGGGGAGGAGAGCTATGGCTACACCTTC
. TRBJ2-2 . TRBV5-1 CASSLLLTGELFF TGCGCCAGCAGCCTTCTACTGACCGGGGAGCTGTTTTTT
. TRBJ2-2 . TRBV4-2 CASSQENGFGELFF TGTGCCAGCAGCCAGGAGAACGGGTTCGGGGAGCTGTTTTTT
. TRBJ1-1 . TRBV19 CASSITGSRPEAFF TGTGCCAGTAGTATCACAGGGTCGAGGCCTGAAGCTTTCTTT
. TRBJ2-1 TRBD1 TRBV12-5 CASGLGHRQGMQFF TGTGCTAGTGGTTTGGGACACCGACAGGGGATGCAGTTCTTC
. TRBJ1-1 . TRBV7-9 CASSLGSFEGFF TGTGCCAGCAGCTTAGGGAGTTTTGAGGGTTTCTTT
. TRBJ1-4 TRBD1 TRBV30 CALITPGQGAEKLFF TGTGCCCTCATTACCCCGGGACAGGGGGCTGAAAAACTGTTTTTT
. TRBJ2-1 . TRBV9 CASSGGGLNEQFF TGTGCCAGCAGCGGGGGGGGGCTCAATGAGCAGTTCTTC
. TRBJ2-1 TRBD2 TRBV19 CASSTSTSGSNNEQFF TGTGCCAGTAGTACCTCTACTAGCGGGTCTAACAATGAGCAGTTCTTC
. TRBJ2-5 . TRBV7-2 CATSPGTQYF TGTGCCACCTCCCCCGGGACCCAGTACTTC
. TRBJ2-1 TRBD1 TRBV10-3 CAISEVDRFVSSYNEQFF TGTGCCATCAGTGAGGTGGACAGGTTCGTTAGCTCCTACAATGAGCAGTTCTTC
. TRBJ1-1 . TRBV3-1/TRBV3-2 CASSQGQAGAEAFF TGTGCCAGCAGCCAAGGTCAGGCAGGCGCTGAAGCTTTCTTT
few TRBJ2-3 TRBD2 TRBV19 CASSIDPPDGGVDTQYF TGTGCCAGTAGTATAGATCCCCCCGACGGGGGGGTGGATACGCAGTATTTT
. TRBJ2-7 . TRBV4-3 CASSQEWSGVAYEQYF TGCGCCAGCAGCCAAGAGTGGTCGGGGGTCGCCTACGAGCAGTACTTC
. TRBJ2-3 . TRBV4-1 CASSQGPGRTDTQYF TGCGCCAGCAGCCAGGGCCCGGGACGCACAGATACGCAGTATTTT
. TRBJ1-4 . TRBV7-8 CASSLARNEKLFF TGTGCCAGCAGCTTAGCCAGAAATGAAAAACTGTTTTTT
. TRBJ1-5 TRBD1 TRBV10-3 CAISNGAGGSNQPQHF TGTGCCATCAGCAACGGAGCAGGGGGCAGCAATCAGCCCCAGCATTTT
. TRBJ1-1 . TRBV12-5 CASGLGVNTEAFF TGTGCTAGTGGTCTAGGGGTGAACACTGAAGCTTTCTTT
. TRBJ1-3 TRBD1 TRBV19 CASGKSGYGTGITIYF TGTGCCAGCGGAAAGTCGGGATACGGGACAGGGATCACCATATATTTT
. TRBJ1-1 . TRBV30 CAWSGLRTTEAFF TGTGCCTGGAGCGGACTCAGAACCACTGAAGCTTTCTTT
once TRBJ2-1 TRBD2 TRBV5-1 CASSLAGALSSYNEQFF TGCGCCAGCAGCCTAGCGGGGGCCCTAAGCTCCTACAATGAGCAGTTCTTC
. TRBJ2-3 . TRBV29-1 CSVASGVGDTQYF TGCAGCGTTGCCTCGGGGGTGGGAGATACGCAGTATTTT
. TRBJ1-1 TRBD1 TRBV19 CASSIRGRVPTEAFF TGTGCCAGTAGTATCAGGGGGCGGGTGCCCACTGAAGCTTTCTTT
. TRBJ1-1 . TRBV6-5 CASRLTGNTEAFF TGTGCCAGCAGATTGACAGGGAACACTGAAGCTTTCTTT
. TRBJ1-2 TRBD1 TRBV28 CASSMGTARALYGYTF TGTGCCAGCAGTATGGGGACAGCCCGGGCCCTCTATGGCTACACCTTC
. TRBJ2-4 TRBD1 TRBV3-1/TRBV3-2 CASSQETGILGNIQYF TGTGCCAGCAGCCAAGAGACAGGGATTCTTGGAAACATTCAGTACTTC
once TRBJ1-3 . TRBV7-9 CASNPEYRSPGNTIYF TGTGCCAGCAACCCAGAGTATCGGTCCCCTGGAAACACCATATATTTT
. TRBJ2-7 . TRBV4-3 CASSQGLVGEPAEQYF TGCGCCAGCAGCCAAGGTTTGGTGGGAGAGCCGGCCGAGCAGTACTTC
. TRBJ2-7 TRBD2 TRBV7-2 CASSLQGLAGGEQYF TGTGCCAGCAGCTTACAGGGACTAGCGGGAGGCGAGCAGTACTTC